A single sample is the source of the 2 T cell receptor beta chains below, sequenced in a study of identical twins' blood T cells. TCRdb used MiXCR to reprocess the 5' RACE reads, holding one entry per CDR3 protein. The sample lists 350,000 to 400,000 distinct CDR3 sequences, around 30% occurring once. Source material: PBMCs. Receptors were obtained from a woman between 18 and 55 years old in good health.

The chain links TRBV20-1 to TRBJ2-1; 7 positions match TRBD1. The germline V gene has CDR1 DFQATT and CDR2 SNEGSKA (reference sequence). The junction had 5 bases not matched to a gene; V was cut back by 6 bases and J by 3 bases. The CDR3 spans 13 residues. CDR3 in amino acids: CSAEGADYNEQFF. As DNA, the CDR3 is TGCAGTGCCGAGGGGGCGGACTACAATGAGCAGTTCTTC.

This chain links TRBV7-2 with TRBJ1-6; the D gene is possibly TRBD1 (5 bases). V lost 6 bases and J 6 bases, leaving 21 bases between the germline ends. Germline V gene lookup returns CDR1 SGHTA and CDR2 FQGNSA. The CDR3 sequence is 17 residues long. CDR3 protein: CASSRDSIAGLNSPLHF. CDR3 sequence (DNA): TGTGCCAGCAGTCGGGACTCCATCGCGGGTCTTAATTCACCCCTCCACTTT.